This T cell receptor (beta chain) originates from a study of T cells in women clearing cervical HPV infection. Study details: HLA type stays a possible confounder, typing being limited.

TCRdb's copy holds only in-frame clones and misses some; the assay was immunoSEQ multiplex PCR. Its clone listing holds about 39,000 clones. Per the germline V gene, CDR1 is SGHTA and CDR2 is FQGNSA. This CDR3 contains 13 residues. Comment on this clone: With the read ending 3 residues before the CDR3 end, the germline J gene is used to fill in that end.

The V gene is TRBV7-2, the J gene TRBJ1-2; D is unresolved. The clonotype comes from a woman between 18 and 69 years old with a cervical HPV16 infection that either progressed to CIN3+ or cleared (not recorded which). Material for sequencing was blood buffy coat. Incomplete CDR3 DNA: TGTGCCAGCAGCTTAGTTTTGGCGGATACC. Its translation is CASSLVLADT. The full CDR3 is CASSLVLADTYTF.